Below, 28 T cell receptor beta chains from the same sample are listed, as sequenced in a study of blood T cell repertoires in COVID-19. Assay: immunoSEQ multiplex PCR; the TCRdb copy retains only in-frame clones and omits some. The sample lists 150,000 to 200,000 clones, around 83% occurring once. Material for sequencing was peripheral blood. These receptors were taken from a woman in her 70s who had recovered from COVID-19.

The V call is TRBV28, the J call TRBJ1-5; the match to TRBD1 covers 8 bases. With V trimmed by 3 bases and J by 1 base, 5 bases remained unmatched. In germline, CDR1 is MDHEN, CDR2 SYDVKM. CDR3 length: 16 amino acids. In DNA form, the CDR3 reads TGTGCCAGCAGTTTGGCAGGGGGCGAGAGCAATCAGCCCCAGCATTTT. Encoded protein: CASSLAGGESNQPQHF.

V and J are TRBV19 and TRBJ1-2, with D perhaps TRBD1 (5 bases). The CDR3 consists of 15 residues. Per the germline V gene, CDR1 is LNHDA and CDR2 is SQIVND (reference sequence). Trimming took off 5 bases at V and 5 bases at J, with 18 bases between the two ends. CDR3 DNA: TGTGCCAGTAGTCCAAAGTGGGGGGTTTGGTATGGCTACACCTTC. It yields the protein CASSPKWGVWYGYTF.

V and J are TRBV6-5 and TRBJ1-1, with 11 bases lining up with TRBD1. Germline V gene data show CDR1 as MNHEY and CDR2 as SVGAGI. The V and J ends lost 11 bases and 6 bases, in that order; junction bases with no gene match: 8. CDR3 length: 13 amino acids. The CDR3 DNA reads TGTGCCGCTGTCGGGACAGGGGGGTCTGAAGCTTTCTTT. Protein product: CAAVGTGGSEAFF.

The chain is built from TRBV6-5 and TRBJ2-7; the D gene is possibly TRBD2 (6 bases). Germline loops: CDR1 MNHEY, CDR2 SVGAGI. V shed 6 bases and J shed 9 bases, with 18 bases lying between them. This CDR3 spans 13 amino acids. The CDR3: CASRPGTVGGQYF. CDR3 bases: TGTGCCAGCAGGCCCGGGACGGTGGGGGGGCAGTACTTC.

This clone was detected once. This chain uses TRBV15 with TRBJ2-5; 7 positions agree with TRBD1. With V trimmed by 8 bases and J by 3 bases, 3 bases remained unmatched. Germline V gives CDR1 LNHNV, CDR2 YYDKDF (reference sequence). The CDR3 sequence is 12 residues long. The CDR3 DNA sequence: TGTGCCACCGGGCAGGGGGAAGAGACCCAGTACTTC. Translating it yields CATGQGEETQYF. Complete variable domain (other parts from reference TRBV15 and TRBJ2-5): DAMVIQNPRYQVTQFGKPVTLSCSQTLNHNVMYWYQQKSSQAPKLLFHYYDKDFNNEADTPDNFQSRRPNTSFCFLDIRSPGLGDTAMYLCATGQGEETQYFGPGTRLLVL.

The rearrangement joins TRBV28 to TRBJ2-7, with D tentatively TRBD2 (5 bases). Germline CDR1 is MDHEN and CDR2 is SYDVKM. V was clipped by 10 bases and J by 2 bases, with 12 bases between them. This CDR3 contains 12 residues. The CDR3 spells CATQRPTYEQYF. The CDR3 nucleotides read TGTGCCACCCAGCGGCCAACCTACGAGCAGTACTTC.

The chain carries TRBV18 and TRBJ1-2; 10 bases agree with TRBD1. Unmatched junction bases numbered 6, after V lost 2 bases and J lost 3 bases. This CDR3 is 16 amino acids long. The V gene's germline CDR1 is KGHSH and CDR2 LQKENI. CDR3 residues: CASSPGTGENYYGYTF. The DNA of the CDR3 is TGTGCCAGCTCACCAGGGACAGGGGAAAATTACTATGGCTACACCTTC.

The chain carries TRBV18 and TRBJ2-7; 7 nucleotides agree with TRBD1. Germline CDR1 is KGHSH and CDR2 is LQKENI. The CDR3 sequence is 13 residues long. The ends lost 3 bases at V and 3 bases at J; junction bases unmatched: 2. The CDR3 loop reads CASSPGDSYEQYF. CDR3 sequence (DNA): TGTGCCAGCTCACCGGGGGACAGCTACGAGCAGTACTTC. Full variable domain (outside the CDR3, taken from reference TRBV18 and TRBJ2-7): NAGVMQNPRHLVRRRGQEARLRCSPMKGHSHVYWYRQLPEEGLKFMVYLQKENIIDESGMPKERFSAEFPKEGPSILRIQQVVRGDSAAYFCASSPGDSYEQYFGPGTRLTVT.

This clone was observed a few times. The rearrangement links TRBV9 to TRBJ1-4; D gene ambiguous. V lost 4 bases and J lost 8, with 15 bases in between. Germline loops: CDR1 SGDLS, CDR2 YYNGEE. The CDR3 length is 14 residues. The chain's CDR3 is CASSPWRGGEKLFF. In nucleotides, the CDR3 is TGTGCCAGCAGCCCCTGGCGGGGAGGGGAAAAACTGTTTTTT. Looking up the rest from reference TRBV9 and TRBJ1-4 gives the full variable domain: DSGVTQTPKHLITATGQRVTLRCSPRSGDLSVYWYQQSLDQGLQFLIQYYNGEERAKGNILERFSAQQFPDLHSELNLSSLELGDSALYFCASSPWRGGEKLFFGSGTQLSVL.

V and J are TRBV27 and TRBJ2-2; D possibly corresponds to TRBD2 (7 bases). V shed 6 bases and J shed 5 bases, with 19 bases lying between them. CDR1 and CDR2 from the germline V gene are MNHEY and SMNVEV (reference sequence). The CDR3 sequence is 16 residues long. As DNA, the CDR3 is TGTGCCAGCAGCCGCAAGGGGGGGGGCGCGACCGGGGAGCTGTTTTTT. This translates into CASSRKGGGATGELFF.

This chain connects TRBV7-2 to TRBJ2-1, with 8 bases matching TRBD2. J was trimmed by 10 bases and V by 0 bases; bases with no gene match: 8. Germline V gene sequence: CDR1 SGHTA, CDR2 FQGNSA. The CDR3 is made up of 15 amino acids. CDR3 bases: TGTGCCAGCAGCTTAGCGCGGGAGGCCCTCCGGGAGCAGTTCTTC. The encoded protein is CASSLAREALREQFF.

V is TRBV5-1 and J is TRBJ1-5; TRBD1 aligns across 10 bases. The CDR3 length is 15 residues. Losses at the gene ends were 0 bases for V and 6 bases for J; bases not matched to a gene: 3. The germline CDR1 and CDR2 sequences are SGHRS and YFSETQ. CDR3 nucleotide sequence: TGCGCCAGCAGCTTGGATGGACAGGGGGGTCAGCCCCAGCATTTT. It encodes CASSLDGQGGQPQHF.

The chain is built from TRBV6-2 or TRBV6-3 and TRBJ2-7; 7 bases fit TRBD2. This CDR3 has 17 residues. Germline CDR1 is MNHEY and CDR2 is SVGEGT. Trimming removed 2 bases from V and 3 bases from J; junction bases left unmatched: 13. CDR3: CASSYPVGEGLSYEQYF. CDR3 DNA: TGTGCCAGCAGTTACCCGGTTGGGGAGGGCCTTAGCTACGAGCAGTACTTC.

This CDR3 is CASSLGSGLLQETQYF. The DNA of the CDR3 is TGTGCCAGCAGCTTAGGGTCTGGACTTTTGCAAGAGACCCAGTACTTC. J is TRBJ2-5 and V is TRBV7-9; perhaps TRBD2 as D (5 bases). Per the germline V gene, CDR1 is SEHNR and CDR2 is FQNEAQ (reference sequence). V dropped 1 base and J dropped 2 bases, with 14 bases sitting between them. This CDR3 is built from 16 residues.

CDR3 amino acids: CASRGLARRDTQYF. The CDR3 coding sequence is TGTGCCAGCAGGGGACTAGCCCGCCGGGATACGCAGTATTTT. The chain has TRBV6-5 and TRBJ2-3, with 9 bases lining up with TRBD2. With V trimmed by 6 bases and J by 6 bases, 7 bases remained unmatched. The CDR3 extends over 14 amino acids. Germline CDR1 MNHEY, CDR2 SVGAGI.

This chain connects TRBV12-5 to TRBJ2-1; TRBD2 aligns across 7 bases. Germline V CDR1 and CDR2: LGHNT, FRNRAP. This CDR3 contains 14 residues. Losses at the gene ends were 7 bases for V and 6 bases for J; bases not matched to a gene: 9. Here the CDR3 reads CASVKGEGPNEQFF. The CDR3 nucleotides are TGTGCTAGTGTCAAAGGGGAGGGGCCCAATGAGCAGTTCTTC.

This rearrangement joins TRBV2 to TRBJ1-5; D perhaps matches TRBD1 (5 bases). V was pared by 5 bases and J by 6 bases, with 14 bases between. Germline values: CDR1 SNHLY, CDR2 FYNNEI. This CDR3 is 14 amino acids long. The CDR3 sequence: CASSTQGRGQPQHF. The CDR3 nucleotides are TGTGCCAGCAGTACTCAGGGTAGGGGTCAGCCCCAGCATTTT.

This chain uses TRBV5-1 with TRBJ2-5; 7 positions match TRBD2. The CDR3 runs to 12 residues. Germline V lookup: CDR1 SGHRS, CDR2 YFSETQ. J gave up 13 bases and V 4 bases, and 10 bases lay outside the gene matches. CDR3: CASSPVAGQTYF. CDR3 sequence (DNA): TGCGCCAGCAGCCCGGTAGCGGGCCAAACGTACTTC.

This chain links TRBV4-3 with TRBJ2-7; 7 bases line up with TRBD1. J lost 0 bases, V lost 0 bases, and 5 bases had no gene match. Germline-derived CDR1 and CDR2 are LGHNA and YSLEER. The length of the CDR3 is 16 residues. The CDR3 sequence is CASSQDPDRSSYEQYF. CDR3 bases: TGCGCCAGCAGCCAAGATCCGGACAGGAGCTCCTACGAGCAGTACTTC.

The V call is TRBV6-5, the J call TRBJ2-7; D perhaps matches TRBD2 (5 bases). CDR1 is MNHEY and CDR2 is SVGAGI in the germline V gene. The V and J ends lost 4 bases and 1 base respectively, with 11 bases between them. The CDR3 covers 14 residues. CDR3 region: CASSLVQRSYEQYF. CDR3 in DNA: TGTGCCAGCAGTTTGGTCCAGCGGTCCTACGAGCAGTACTTC.

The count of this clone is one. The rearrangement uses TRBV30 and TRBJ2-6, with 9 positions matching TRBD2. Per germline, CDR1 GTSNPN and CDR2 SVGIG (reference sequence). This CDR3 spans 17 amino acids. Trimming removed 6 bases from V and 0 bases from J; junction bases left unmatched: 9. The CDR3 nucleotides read TGTGCCTGCCCGCGGGTAGCGGGGGCCTCTGGGGCCAACGTCCTGACTTTC. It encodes CACPRVAGASGANVLTF.

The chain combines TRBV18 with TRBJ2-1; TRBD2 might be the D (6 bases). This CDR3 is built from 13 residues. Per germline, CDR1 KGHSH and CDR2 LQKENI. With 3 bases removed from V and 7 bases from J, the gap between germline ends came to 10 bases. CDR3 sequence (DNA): TGTGCCAGCTCACCGTGGGCGGGGAATGAGCAGTTCTTC. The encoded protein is CASSPWAGNEQFF.

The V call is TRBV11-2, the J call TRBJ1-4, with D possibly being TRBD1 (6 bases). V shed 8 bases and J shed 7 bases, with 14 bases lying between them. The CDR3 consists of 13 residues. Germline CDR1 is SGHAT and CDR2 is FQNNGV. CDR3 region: CASAGARGEKLFF. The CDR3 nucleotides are TGTGCCAGCGCGGGGGCGCGGGGTGAAAAACTGTTTTTT.

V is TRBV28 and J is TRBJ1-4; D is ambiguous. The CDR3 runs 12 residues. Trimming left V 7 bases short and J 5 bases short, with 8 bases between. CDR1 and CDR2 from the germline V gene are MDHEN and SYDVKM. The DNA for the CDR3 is TGTGCCAGCATGGCCCCGAATGAAAAACTGTTTTTT. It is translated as CASMAPNEKLFF.

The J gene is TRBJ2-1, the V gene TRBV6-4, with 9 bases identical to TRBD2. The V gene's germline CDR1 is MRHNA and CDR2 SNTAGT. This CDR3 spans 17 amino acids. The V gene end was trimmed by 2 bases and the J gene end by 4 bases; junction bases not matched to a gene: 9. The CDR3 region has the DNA TGTGCCAGCAGTGACCCTCGTCCGGCGGGAGGGTACAATGAGCAGTTCTTC. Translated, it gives CASSDPRPAGGYNEQFF.

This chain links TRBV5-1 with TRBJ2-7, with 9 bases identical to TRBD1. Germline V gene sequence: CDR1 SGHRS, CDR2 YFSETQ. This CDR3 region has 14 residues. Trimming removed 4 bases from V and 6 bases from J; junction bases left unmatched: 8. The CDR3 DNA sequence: TGCGCCAGCAGCGCGGACAGGGGAGCGGCCGAGCAGTACTTC. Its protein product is CASSADRGAAEQYF.

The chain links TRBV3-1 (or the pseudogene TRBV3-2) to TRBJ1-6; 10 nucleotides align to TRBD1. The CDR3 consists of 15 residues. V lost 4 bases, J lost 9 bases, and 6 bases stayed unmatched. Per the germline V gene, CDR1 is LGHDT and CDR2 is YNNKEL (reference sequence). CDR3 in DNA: TGTGCCAGCAGCCGCCCGACAGGGGGCGGTTCACCCCTCCACTTT. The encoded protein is CASSRPTGGGSPLHF.

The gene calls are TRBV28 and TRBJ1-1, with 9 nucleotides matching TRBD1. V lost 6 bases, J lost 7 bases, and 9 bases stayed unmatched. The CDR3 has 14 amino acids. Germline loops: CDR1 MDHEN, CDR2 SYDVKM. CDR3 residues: CASSPIDRGSEAFF. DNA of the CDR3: TGTGCCAGCAGCCCAATTGACAGGGGGAGTGAAGCTTTCTTT.